These 8 T cell receptor beta chains were sequenced from one sample in a study of T cell repertoires in cytomegalovirus infection. TCRdb called the reads again in MiXCR, with one record for every CDR3 protein. The profile shows around 300,000 distinct CDR3 sequences, over 7.5% of them singletons. Input material: PBMCs. Receptors originate from a human donor in good health (CMV status not recorded). Some clones in this sample may be carry-over from other donors' samples.

This clonotype has ten or more counts. The V gene is TRBV7-2, the J gene TRBJ1-1; D not certain. This CDR3 is built from 14 residues. Trimming pared 6 bases from V and 0 bases from J, leaving 11 bases between. Germline assignment: CDR1 SGHTA and CDR2 FQGNSA. For the CDR3, the DNA is TGTGCCAGCAGGGATAACGGGGTGAACACTGAAGCTTTCTTT. The encoded protein is CASRDNGVNTEAFF.

This clonotype occurred a few times. The rearrangement uses TRBV5-6 and TRBJ2-7; tentatively, D is TRBD1 (6 bases). CDR1 SGHDT and CDR2 YYEEEE come from the germline V gene. V lost 0 bases, J lost 5 bases, and 12 bases lay in between. The CDR3 runs to 14 residues. CDR3 DNA: TGTGCCAGCAGCTTGGTTTTGGACAGCCACGAGCAGTACTTC. Its translation: CASSLVLDSHEQYF.

The chain is built from TRBV6-8 and TRBJ1-1, with 7 bases matching TRBD1. V trimming: 2 bases; J trimming: 1 base; junction bases outside the gene matches: 4. Germline V gene sequence: CDR1 MNHGY, CDR2 SAAAGT. The CDR3 consists of 15 residues. In DNA form, the CDR3 reads TGTGCCAGCAGTTACCGGGGACAGCCGAACACTGAAGCTTTCTTT. It specifies CASSYRGQPNTEAFF.

The chain is built from TRBV4-2 and TRBJ1-2; no clear D. Germline V gives CDR1 LGHNA, CDR2 YNFKEQ. The CDR3 sequence is 17 residues long. The V end was cut by 1 base, the J end by 5 bases, with 20 bases between. Here the CDR3 DNA reads TGTGCCAGCAGCCAAGCCCCGGGATCAGCCTTGGAATATGGCTACACCTTC. Protein sequence: CASSQAPGSALEYGYTF.

This clonotype came up a few times. DNA of the CDR3: TGTGCCAGCAGCTCCCTTTACGGACAGAACTATGGCTACACCTTC. Protein sequence: CASSSLYGQNYGYTF. V gene TRBV7-6 combines with J gene TRBJ1-2; TRBD1 is a possible D gene (6 bases). The CDR3 contains 15 residues. Germline assignment: CDR1 SGHVS and CDR2 FNYEAQ. Trimming removed 4 bases at V and 2 bases at J, with 14 bases between. Complete variable domain (other parts from reference TRBV7-6 and TRBJ1-2): GAGVSQSPRYKVTKRGQDVALRCDPISGHVSLYWYRQALGQGPEFLTYFNYEAQQDKSGLPNDRFSAERPEGSISTLTIQRTEQRDSAMYRCASSSLYGQNYGYTFGSGTRLTVV.

This clonotype showed up many times. The rearrangement joins TRBV12-3 or TRBV12-4 to TRBJ1-4, with 7 nucleotides matching TRBD1. The trim removed 6 bases at V and 4 bases at J, leaving 5 bases unmatched. The CDR3 extends over 14 amino acids. The DNA for the CDR3 is TGTGCCAGCAGCGATACAGGGGTTAATGAAAAACTGTTTTTT. Amino acids: CASSDTGVNEKLFF.

This clonotype was counted ten times or more. V gene TRBV2 combines with J gene TRBJ1-5; D remains unclear. Trimming cost V 6 bases and J 2 bases, with 17 bases left between them. The CDR3 is 16 amino acids. CDR1 and CDR2 from the germline V gene are SNHLY and FYNNEI. In nucleotides, the CDR3 is TGTGCCAGCAGCCCCGAGAACTGGTGGGGCAATCAGCCCCAGCATTTT. Translating gives CASSPENWWGNQPQHF.

In its sample, this clonotype was seen many times. The chain couples TRBV7-2 to TRBJ1-2; no definite D call. The CDR3 has 12 residues. Trimming left V 1 base short and J 4 bases short, with 4 bases between. Germline V gives CDR1 SGHTA, CDR2 FQGNSA. CDR3 protein: CASSLDTYGYTF. CDR3 nucleotides: TGTGCCAGCAGCTTAGACACCTATGGCTACACCTTC. Filled out from reference TRBV7-2 and TRBJ1-2, the complete variable domain reads GAGVSQSPSNKVTEKGKDVELRCDPISGHTALYWYRQSLGQGLEFLIYFQGNSAPDKSGLPSDRFSAERTGGSVSTLTIQRTQQEDSAVYLCASSLDTYGYTFGSGTRLTVV.